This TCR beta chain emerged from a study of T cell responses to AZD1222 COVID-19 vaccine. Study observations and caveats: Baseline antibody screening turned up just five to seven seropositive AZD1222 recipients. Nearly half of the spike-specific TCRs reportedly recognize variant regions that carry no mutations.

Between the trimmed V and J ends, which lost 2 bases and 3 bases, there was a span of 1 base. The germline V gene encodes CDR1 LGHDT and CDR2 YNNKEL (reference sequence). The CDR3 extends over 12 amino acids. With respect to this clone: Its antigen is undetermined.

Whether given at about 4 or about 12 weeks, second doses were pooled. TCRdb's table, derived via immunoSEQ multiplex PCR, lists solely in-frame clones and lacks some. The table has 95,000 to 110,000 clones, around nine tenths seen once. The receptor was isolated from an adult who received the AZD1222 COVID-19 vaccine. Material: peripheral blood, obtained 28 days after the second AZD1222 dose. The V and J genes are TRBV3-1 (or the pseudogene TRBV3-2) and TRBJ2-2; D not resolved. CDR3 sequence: CASSQHTGELFF. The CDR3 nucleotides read TGTGCCAGCAGCCAACACACCGGGGAGCTGTTTTTT.